These 25 T cell receptor beta chains were sequenced from one sample in a study of Ad26.COV2.S vaccination and SARS-CoV-2 variants. The protocol was immunoSEQ multiplex PCR, while the TCRdb copy is restricted to in-frame clones and leaves out a portion. Of around 250,000 clones in the sample, around nine tenths were seen once. The sample's treatment: 19 received Ad26.COV2.S at low or high dose, single or two shots; about 5 received placebo; per-sample allocation not given. Sampling was done on day 63 after the first vaccine or placebo injection. Specimen: peripheral blood, collected in a trial of Ad26.COV2.S vaccine versus placebo. Every receptor here comes from a person aged 18-65 years who received the Ad26.COV2.S COVID-19 vaccine or a placebo.

The J gene is TRBJ1-1, the V gene TRBV27, with D hard to call. The CDR3 length is 13 residues. Trimming pared 6 bases from V and 6 bases from J, leaving 14 bases between. Germline assignment: CDR1 MNHEY and CDR2 SMNVEV (reference sequence). The CDR3 DNA sequence: TGTGCCAGCAGGAACGGGATTACCCCTGAAGCTTTCTTT. This sequence encodes CASRNGITPEAFF.

The CDR3 sequence: CASSQRQGGQYF. CDR3 in DNA: TGTGCCAGCAGTCAGAGACAGGGGGGCCAGTACTTC. The J gene is TRBJ2-5, the V gene TRBV12-3 or TRBV12-4; 9 nucleotides match TRBD1. This CDR3 region has 12 residues. The junction had 5 bases not matched to a gene; V was cut back by 5 bases and J by 10 bases.

The chain is built from TRBV3-1 (or the pseudogene TRBV3-2) and TRBJ2-7; 9 bases line up with TRBD2. Germline-derived CDR1 and CDR2 are LGHDT and YNNKEL (reference sequence). This CDR3 is built from 16 residues. Germline trimming cut 4 bases from V and 7 bases from J; bases unmatched to any gene: 14. The chain's CDR3 is CASSRKASGTSLEQYV. The CDR3 DNA follows: TGTGCCAGCAGCCGGAAGGCTAGCGGGACGAGCTTGGAGCAGTACGTC.

The chain recombines TRBV11-1 with TRBJ2-2; TRBD2 matches 7 bases. Looked up from germline, CDR1 is SGHAT and CDR2 is FQDESV (reference sequence). Losses at the gene ends were 4 bases for V and 0 bases for J; bases not matched to a gene: 2. The CDR3 runs 15 residues. The CDR3 DNA is TGTGCCAGCAGCTGGCGGGGGACGAACACCGGGGAGCTGTTTTTT. It yields the protein CASSWRGTNTGELFF.

The rearrangement uses TRBV10-3 and TRBJ2-3; tentative D call: TRBD2 (7 bases). The CDR3 is 17 amino acids. V lost 0 bases and J 4 bases, leaving 17 bases between the germline ends. CDR1 is ENHRY and CDR2 is SYGVKD in the germline V gene. The DNA of the CDR3 is TGTGCCATCAGTGAGTCGAGTTCTATAGGGGGGGCAGATACGCAGTATTTT. Its translation is CAISESSSIGGADTQYF.

The V gene is TRBV10-2, the J gene TRBJ1-1, with D possibly matching TRBD1 (5 bases). The V end lost 4 bases, the J end lost 9 bases, and 24 bases lay between the germline ends. The CDR3 covers 16 residues. Germline V lookup: CDR1 WSHSY, CDR2 SAAADI. The CDR3 nucleotides read TGCGCCAGCAGTGCCGGGGGTGCGGGCCCCGTTCGGAAAGCTTTCTTT. It translates to CASSAGGAGPVRKAFF.

The chain recombines TRBV7-3 with TRBJ2-1; no firm D call. Trimming removed 5 bases at V and 8 bases at J, with 13 bases between. The CDR3 is 13 amino acids. Germline V gives CDR1 SGHTA, CDR2 FQGTGA. Here the CDR3 DNA reads TGTGCCAGCAGCCCCGGGTCCCCCGATGAGCAGTTCTTC. Translating gives CASSPGSPDEQFF.

The chain carries TRBV11-2 and TRBJ2-5, with 7 bases aligning to TRBD2. The CDR3 runs 16 residues. The V gene's germline CDR1 is SGHAT and CDR2 FQNNGV. V shed 7 bases, J shed 2 bases, and the junction held 13 bases outside the gene matches. The chain's CDR3 is CASTPGSISGQETQYF. CDR3 in DNA: TGTGCCAGCACCCCTGGGAGTATTAGCGGGCAAGAGACCCAGTACTTC.

This sequence joins TRBV4-1 and TRBJ2-2; maybe TRBD1 (5 bases). This CDR3 has 18 amino acids. V was clipped by 4 bases and J by 2 bases, with 20 bases between them. Per the germline V gene, CDR1 is MGHRA and CDR2 is YSYEKL. CDR3 amino acids: CASSRSVVARDNTGELFF. CDR3 DNA sequence: TGCGCCAGCAGCCGATCCGTGGTGGCCAGGGATAACACCGGGGAGCTGTTTTTT.

This chain joins TRBV7-9 and TRBJ2-5; the match to TRBD1 covers 8 bases. Trimming at V came to 5 bases and at J to 5 bases, leaving 10 bases not matched to a gene. The germline V gene has CDR1 SEHNR and CDR2 FQNEAQ (reference sequence). This CDR3 is built from 15 residues. The CDR3 coding sequence is TGTGCCAGCAGCCCCCCGCAGGGGGCTCGGGAGACCCAGTACTTC. Amino acids: CASSPPQGARETQYF.

The chain combines TRBV27 with TRBJ1-5, with D possibly TRBD1 on 6 matching bases. Trimming cost V 3 bases and J 2 bases, with 11 bases left between them. The germline V gene has CDR1 MNHEY and CDR2 SMNVEV (reference sequence). The CDR3 is 15 amino acids. CDR3 loop: CASSLNREGNQPQHF. In nucleotides, the CDR3 is TGTGCCAGCAGTTTGAACAGGGAGGGCAATCAGCCCCAGCATTTT.

The chain uses TRBV6-2 or TRBV6-3 and TRBJ2-6, with no clear D. This CDR3 is 15 amino acids long. CDR1 is MNHEY and CDR2 is SVGEGT in the germline V gene. The V gene lost 1 base and the J gene lost 0 bases, with 4 bases spanning the gap. CDR3 nucleotides: TGTGCCAGCAGTTACTGGGGCTCTGGGGCCAACGTCCTGACTTTC. Its translation is CASSYWGSGANVLTF.

The chain links TRBV19 to TRBJ2-3; D is unclear. V was shortened by 3 bases and J by 4 bases, with 14 bases between the two germline ends. The germline gives CDR1 LNHDA, CDR2 SQIVND (reference sequence). CDR3 length: 15 residues. The CDR3 loop reads CASSIKLVRADTQYF. The CDR3 coding sequence is TGTGCCAGTAGTATTAAGCTAGTACGAGCAGATACGCAGTATTTT.

This clone came up once. The V gene is TRBV12-3 or TRBV12-4, the J gene TRBJ1-3; 7 bases are shared with TRBD1. The CDR3 has 13 residues. J gave up 3 bases and V 8 bases, and 4 bases lay outside the gene matches. The CDR3 bases are TGTGCCAGCGGCGGGACAGTTGGAAACACCATATATTTT. Translated: CASGGTVGNTIYF.

The chain uses TRBV10-2 and TRBJ1-5; TRBD1 aligns across 9 bases. V dropped 6 bases and J dropped 0; count of bases not matched to a gene: 12. CDR1 is WSHSY and CDR2 is SAAADI in the germline V gene. CDR3 length: 18 amino acids. The CDR3 DNA is TGCGCCAGCAGGCCCGGGACAGGGCAATTGAATAGCAATCAGCCCCAGCATTTT. It encodes CASRPGTGQLNSNQPQHF.

J is TRBJ2-1 and V is TRBV18; 8 bases align to TRBD2. The CDR3 covers 16 residues. Per the germline V gene, CDR1 is KGHSH and CDR2 is LQKENI. The V and J ends lost 1 base and 5 bases, in that order; junction bases with no gene match: 7. The CDR3 DNA follows: TGTGCCAGCTCACCACAGGGGCGAGCGGGGGACAATGAGCAGTTCTTC. Protein product: CASSPQGRAGDNEQFF.

The rearrangement joins TRBV7-8 to TRBJ2-4; D may be TRBD1 (5 bases). Germline loops: CDR1 SGHVS, CDR2 FQNEAQ. This CDR3 is built from 16 residues. V was clipped by 3 bases and J by 9 bases, with 21 bases between them. In DNA form, the CDR3 reads TGTGCCAGCAGCTTCCAGACAGAAGCCCTAGGTGGCATTCAGTACTTC. Its protein product is CASSFQTEALGGIQYF.

The chain uses TRBV11-1 and TRBJ2-1; 7 bases align to TRBD2. The germline CDR1 and CDR2 sequences are SGHAT and FQDESV (reference sequence). The CDR3 is 14 residues long. V lost 1 base and J lost 5; bases outside the gene matches: 2. CDR3 DNA: TGTGCCAGCAGCTTAGTGGCGGGAGACAATGAGCAGTTCTTC. It codes for CASSLVAGDNEQFF.

V gene TRBV24-1 combines with J gene TRBJ1-2, with D unclear. This CDR3 contains 15 residues. V was pared by 5 bases and J by 0 bases, with 12 bases between. Germline loops: CDR1 KGHDR, CDR2 SFDVKD. CDR3 sequence: CATSAGRSSNYGYTF. The CDR3 DNA follows: TGTGCCACCAGTGCCGGAAGGTCTTCTAACTATGGCTACACCTTC.

This sequence joins TRBV7-3 and TRBJ2-7, with 7 bases matching TRBD2. Germline V gives CDR1 SGHTA, CDR2 FQGTGA. V was pared by 2 bases and J by 2 bases, with 9 bases of the junction left unmatched. This CDR3 contains 16 residues. CDR3 amino acids: CASSLLGHGGTYEQYF. The DNA of the CDR3 is TGTGCCAGCAGCTTATTGGGTCACGGGGGGACCTACGAGCAGTACTTC.

This clone was seen only a few times. The V gene is TRBV14, the J gene TRBJ1-1, with a tentative D call TRBD1 (5 bases). The length of the CDR3 is 15 residues. The V gene lost 1 base and the J gene lost 11 bases, with 20 bases spanning the gap. Looked up from germline, CDR1 is SGHDN and CDR2 is FVKESK. CDR3 loop: CASSQGRQGRRGAFF. The DNA for the CDR3 is TGTGCCAGCAGCCAAGGTCGGCAGGGTCGGAGAGGGGCTTTCTTT.

As DNA, the CDR3 is TGTGCCAGCAGCTTGGGAGCGGGCCCGGGGGATACGCAGTATTTT. It yields the protein CASSLGAGPGDTQYF. The rearrangement links TRBV5-8 to TRBJ2-3; weak D call: TRBD2 (6 bases). Looked up from germline, CDR1 is SGHTS and CDR2 is YDEGEE. Trimming shortened V by 0 bases and J by 6 bases, and 14 bases separated the two germline ends. This CDR3 comprises 15 residues.

V gene TRBV24-1 combines with J gene TRBJ2-2; D uncertain. The CDR3 spans 13 residues. V lost 3 bases and J lost 7, with 8 bases in between. CDR1 and CDR2 (germline): KGHDR, SFDVKD. CDR3 DNA: TGTGCCACCAGTGATAGACATATCGGGGAGCTGTTTTTT. Amino acids: CATSDRHIGELFF.

This clone was recorded a few times. The V call is TRBV6-1, the J call TRBJ2-7, with D possibly matching TRBD1 (5 bases). Germline loops: CDR1 MNHNS, CDR2 SASEGT. The ends were cut back, 2 bases at V and 5 bases at J, with 10 bases in the middle. The CDR3 contains 13 residues. The CDR3 sequence: CASSEQGRDEQYV. In DNA form, the CDR3 reads TGTGCCAGCAGTGAACAAGGCAGGGACGAGCAGTACGTC.

The chain uses TRBV11-3 and TRBJ2-1; 10 bases fit TRBD2. The CDR3 loop spans 17 amino acids. The germline gives CDR1 SGHNT, CDR2 YENEEA. V was pared by 5 bases and J by 6 bases, with 13 bases of the junction left unmatched. CDR3 DNA: TGTGCCAGCAGCCCCCGGGGGCAGGGACTAGCGAGCAATGAGCAGTTCTTC. Encoded protein: CASSPRGQGLASNEQFF.